This is a list of T cell receptor beta chains from one sample in a study of blood T cell repertoires in COVID-19. Profiling relied on immunoSEQ multiplex PCR, and the TCRdb table lists in-frame clones only, not all of them. The sample records about 150,000 clones, 84% being singletons. Sequenced input: peripheral blood. These receptors came from a man aged 65 to 79 with acute or convalescent COVID-19. The CDR3 runs from the conserved cysteine through the conserved F or W. The D gene is left open where the match is weak.

TRBJ1-4	TRBD1	15	TRBV7-6	TGTGCCAGCAGCTTAGGGGACAGTGAGGTGGAAAAACTGTTTTTT	CASSLGDSEVEKLFF
TRBJ1-1	NA	12	TRBV28	TGTGCCAGCAGTTTATTGGCCAGGGAAGCTTTCTTT	CASSLLAREAFF
TRBJ2-7	TRBD1	15	TRBV5-1	TGCGCCAGCAGCTTGGGGGACAGGGTCTCCTACGAGCAGTACTTC	CASSLGDRVSYEQYF
TRBJ2-5	TRBD2	16	TRBV5-4	TGTGCCAGCAGTTCTGGACTAGCGGGGATCCAAGAGACCCAGTACTTC	CASSSGLAGIQETQYF
TRBJ1-6	TRBD1	17	TRBV3-1/TRBV3-2	TGTGCCAGCAGCCTAGGACAGGTCAGCTCCTATAATTCACCCCTCCACTTT	CASSLGQVSSYNSPLHF
TRBJ2-5	TRBD1	15	TRBV28	TGTGCCAGCAGTTCAAACAGGGGTAGGGCAGAGACCCAGTACTTC	CASSSNRGRAETQYF
TRBJ2-3	NA	15	TRBV28	TGTGCCAGCAGTTTCCGGCAGGCTAGCACAGATACGCAGTATTTT	CASSFRQASTDTQYF
TRBJ2-7	NA	12	TRBV5-8	TGTGCCAGCAGCTTTCGGGTTAGGGAGCAGTACTTC	CASSFRVREQYF
TRBJ2-7	NA	15	TRBV30	TGTGCCTGGAGTATTAGTGAGGCCGGGGCGGGGGAGCAGTACTTC	CAWSISEAGAGEQYF
TRBJ1-2	NA	13	TRBV7-3	TGTGCCAGCAGCCCGGGACAAGGGTGGGGCTACACCTTC	CASSPGQGWGYTF
TRBJ1-1	NA	14	TRBV7-8	TGTGCCAGCAGCTTAGTACAGCTCAACGGCGAAGCTTTCTTT	CASSLVQLNGEAFF